This T cell receptor (beta chain) is from a study of blood T cells in healthy people across ages. CDR3 length: 15 amino acids. Trimming cost V 2 bases and J 5 bases, with 16 bases left between them. CDR1 and CDR2 (germline): SGHRS, YFSETQ. PCR was performed a second time for roughly 7 to 12 cycles using a sample-barcoded 5' primer and a J-beta primer mix. TCRdb fed the 5' RACE reads into MiXCR, producing one record per CDR3 protein. The sample consists of about 580,000 distinct CDR3 sequences, roughly 43% of them appearing once. Sequenced input: blood. The origin of this receptor is an elderly man in good health. J is TRBJ2-5 and V is TRBV5-1; D is possibly TRBD2 (5 bases). Written as DNA, the CDR3 is TGCGCCAGCAGCTTCCGGGATCCGCAGCGGGAGACCCAGTACTTC. Translation gives CASSFRDPQRETQYF.